This paragraph reports one TCR beta chain. This CDR3 is built from 15 residues. Germline trimming cut 6 bases from V and 1 base from J; bases unmatched to any gene: 4. CDR1 and CDR2 from the germline V gene are SGDLS and YYNGEE. The data derive from a study of cytotoxic CD8 clonotypes in ibrutinib-treated CLL. About the research overall: Patients gave response samples after a median 12 months of treatment, range 6 to 36.

The sequencing depth, 1 in 200,000 to 1 in 1 million T cells, was the target. The protocol was immunoSEQ multiplex PCR, while the TCRdb copy is restricted to in-frame clones and leaves out a portion. The sample lists about 200,000 clones, over 60% occurring once. This TCR was recovered from a human donor with chronic lymphocytic leukemia. J is TRBJ2-2 and V is TRBV9; 9 bases are shared with TRBD1. Sequenced material: PBMCs, taken after 24 months of ibrutinib treatment. The DNA of the CDR3 is TGTGCCAGCACACAGGGGGCCCAGAACACCGGGGAGCTGTTTTTT. Its protein product is CASTQGAQNTGELFF.